This TCR beta chain was recorded in a study of blood T cells in healthy people across ages. Study-wide findings and caveats: Unsorted PBMCs blocked a conclusive comparison of naive and antigen-experienced cells.

In regard to this clonotype: The antigen is not known.

Looked up from germline, CDR1 is ENHRY and CDR2 is SYGVKD. Between the trimmed V and J ends, which lost 4 bases and 4 bases, there was a span of 7 bases. This CDR3 is built from 13 residues. Next came a second PCR, run for roughly 7 to 12 cycles, which used a sample-barcoded 5' primer along with a J-beta primer mix. TCRdb ran MiXCR on the 5' RACE reads and lists one entry per CDR3 protein. The sample yields approximately 780,000 distinct CDR3 sequences, about a quarter seen once. Donors each provided roughly 10 milliliters of peripheral blood. These data are also associated with another study on T cells of mothers and their children. That work states: There were over 9 million TCR beta CDR3 reads from each mother and approximately 3 million from each child.

V usage is TRBV10-3 and J usage is TRBJ1-4; no clear D. This clonotype was obtained from a boy aged 10-17 years in good health. Sequenced input: blood. The CDR3 loop is CAISGSLNEKLFF. The CDR3 nucleotides read TGTGCCATCAGTGGCAGCCTTAATGAAAAACTGTTTTTT.